This T cell receptor (beta chain) was profiled in a study of Graves' ophthalmopathy and Graves' hyperthyroidism. Amplifying from RNA transcripts, the study obtained TCR beta CDR3 regions. HTBI primers primed a first-round RT-PCR, and a second-round multiplex PCR followed. TCRdb reprocessed the multiplex PCR reads with MiXCR, giving one entry per CDR3 protein. This sample has approximately 460,000 distinct CDR3 sequences, with roughly an eighth found just once. Study results and caveats: Ophthalmopathy and stable hyperthyroidism were discriminated by a 13-signature model, with approximately 89% sensitivity and approximately 81% specificity. The model predicted progression of ophthalmopathy with a sensitivity of 60% to 71%, and its specificity was less than 85%.

The CDR3 consists of 14 residues. V shed 5 bases and J 7 bases; nucleotides not matched to a gene: 7. The germline V gene encodes CDR1 MNHEY and CDR2 SVGAGI. Uncontrolled infections, other autoimmune diseases, pregnancy or lactation barred patients from enrollment. The sample holds many counts of this clonotype. The antigen remains unidentified. The sequenced material came from blood. This receptor was obtained from a woman aged 30 to 39 with Graves' ophthalmopathy. V gene TRBV6-5 combines with J gene TRBJ1-5; 8 bases match TRBD1. In DNA form, the CDR3 reads TGTGCCAGCAGTACAACTCAGGGGGCCCAGCCCCAGCATTTT. Its protein product is CASSTTQGAQPQHF.